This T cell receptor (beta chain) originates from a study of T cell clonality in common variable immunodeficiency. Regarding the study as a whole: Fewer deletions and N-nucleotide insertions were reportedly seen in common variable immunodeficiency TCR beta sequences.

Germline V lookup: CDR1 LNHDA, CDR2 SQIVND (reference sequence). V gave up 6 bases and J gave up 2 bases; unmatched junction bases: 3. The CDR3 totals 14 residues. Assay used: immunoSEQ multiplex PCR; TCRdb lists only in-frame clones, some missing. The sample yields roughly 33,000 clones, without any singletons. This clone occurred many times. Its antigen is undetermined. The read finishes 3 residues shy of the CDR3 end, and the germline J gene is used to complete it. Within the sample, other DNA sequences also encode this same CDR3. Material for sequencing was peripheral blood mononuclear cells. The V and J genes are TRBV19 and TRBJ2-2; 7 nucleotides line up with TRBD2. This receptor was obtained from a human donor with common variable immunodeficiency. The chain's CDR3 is CASRTGGNTGELFF. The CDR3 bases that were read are TGTGCCAGTAGGACGGGGGGAAACACCGGGGAG.